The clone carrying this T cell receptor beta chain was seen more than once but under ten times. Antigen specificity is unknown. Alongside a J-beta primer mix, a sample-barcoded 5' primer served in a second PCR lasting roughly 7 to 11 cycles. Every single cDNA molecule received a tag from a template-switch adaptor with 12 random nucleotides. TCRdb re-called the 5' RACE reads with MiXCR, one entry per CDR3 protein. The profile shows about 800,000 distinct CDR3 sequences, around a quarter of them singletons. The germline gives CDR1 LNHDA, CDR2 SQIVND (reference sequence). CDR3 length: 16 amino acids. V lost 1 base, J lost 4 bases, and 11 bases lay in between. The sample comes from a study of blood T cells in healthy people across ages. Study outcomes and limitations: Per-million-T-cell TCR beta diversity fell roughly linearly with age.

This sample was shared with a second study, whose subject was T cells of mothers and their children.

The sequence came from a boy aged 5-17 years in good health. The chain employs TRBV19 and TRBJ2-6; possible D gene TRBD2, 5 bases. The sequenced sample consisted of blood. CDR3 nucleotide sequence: TGTGCCAGTAGTATAGTCGGGGTCTCAGGGGCCAACGTCCTGACTTTC. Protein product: CASSIVGVSGANVLTF.